The 9 T cell receptor beta chains below come from one sample, sequenced in a study of OX40 agonist ivuxolimab in advanced cancers. TCRdb's table, derived via immunoSEQ multiplex PCR, lists solely in-frame clones and lacks some. The sample lists 55,000 to 90,000 clones, more than 75% occurring once. Source: CD4+ or CD8+ T cells sorted from blood, taken in a trial of the OX40 agonist ivuxolimab. These receptors were collected from an adult with an advanced solid tumor such as melanoma, head and neck, liver or kidney cancer.

The chain couples TRBV6-4 to TRBJ2-1, with 10 nucleotides matching TRBD2. In germline, CDR1 is MRHNA, CDR2 SNTAGT. Germline trimming cut 6 bases from V and 2 bases from J; bases unmatched to any gene: 4. The CDR3 runs to 15 residues. The CDR3 sequence is CASSWTSGAYNEQFF. Written as DNA, the CDR3 is TGTGCCAGCAGCTGGACTAGCGGAGCCTACAATGAGCAGTTCTTC.

The genes are TRBV28 and TRBJ2-3; D is unclear. V was shortened by 6 bases and J by 2 bases, with 6 bases between the two germline ends. Per germline, CDR1 MDHEN and CDR2 SYDVKM. The CDR3 consists of 12 residues. CDR3 coding DNA: TGTGCCAGCAGCCCCGACACAGATACGCAGTATTTT. Translating it yields CASSPDTDTQYF.

This sequence joins TRBV7-3 and TRBJ1-5; 7 bases match TRBD1. The CDR3 runs to 22 residues. Germline V lookup: CDR1 SGHTA, CDR2 FQGTGA. Trimming took 4 bases from V and 1 from J; bases not matched to a gene: 25. The chain's CDR3 is CASSWGPGQSTTSKRSNQPQHF. CDR3 in DNA: TGTGCCAGCAGCTGGGGGCCGGGACAGTCAACTACAAGTAAAAGAAGCAATCAGCCCCAGCATTTT.

This sequence joins TRBV28 and TRBJ1-1; 10 nucleotides align to TRBD1. This CDR3 spans 13 amino acids. Per germline, CDR1 MDHEN and CDR2 SYDVKM. Germline trimming cut 8 bases from V and 0 bases from J; bases unmatched to any gene: 0. CDR3 in amino acids: CASGTGVNTEAFF. The CDR3 nucleotides read TGTGCCAGCGGGACAGGGGTGAACACTGAAGCTTTCTTT.

CDR3 loop: CASSMRLGRDNQPQHF. The CDR3 DNA reads TGTGCCAGTAGTATGCGTCTCGGACGGGACAATCAGCCCCAGCATTTT. The V call is TRBV19, the J call TRBJ1-5; D call uncertain. Deletions cut 3 bases from V and 3 bases from J, with 15 bases between. From germline, CDR1 is LNHDA and CDR2 SQIVND (reference sequence). The CDR3 extends over 16 amino acids.

The gene calls are TRBV19 and TRBJ2-4; 11 bases are a match to TRBD1. The length of the CDR3 is 17 residues. The V gene end was trimmed by 7 bases and the J gene end by 0 bases; junction bases not matched to a gene: 8. Germline lookup yields CDR1 LNHDA and CDR2 SQIVND (reference sequence). The CDR3 loop is CASMRDRGDSAKNIQYF. In nucleotides, the CDR3 is TGTGCCAGTATGAGGGACAGGGGGGATTCAGCCAAAAACATTCAGTACTTC. Full variable domain (rest looked up from reference TRBV19 and TRBJ2-4): DGGITQSPKYLFRKEGQNVTLSCEQNLNHDAMYWYRQDPGQGLRLIYYSQIVNDFQKGDIAEGYSVSREKKESFPLTVTSAQKNPTAFYLCASMRDRGDSAKNIQYFGAGTRLSVL.

The V call is TRBV29-1, the J call TRBJ1-5, with a possible D match to TRBD1 (5 bases). This CDR3 is built from 13 residues. V was cut by 3 bases and J by 7 bases, with 13 bases left in between. CDR1 SQVTM and CDR2 ANQGSEA come from the germline V gene. The CDR3 nucleotides are TGCAGCGTTGACCAGGGATCGGGACAGCCCCAGCATTTT. As protein: CSVDQGSGQPQHF.

To note about this clone: Other DNA sequences in the sample encode the same CDR3. This chain uses TRBV30 with TRBJ2-7; 7 bases match TRBD2. The J segment lost 2 bases and the V segment lost 4 bases, leaving 2 bases of the junction unmatched. The CDR3 is 12 amino acids. The germline CDR1 and CDR2 sequences are GTSNPN and SVGIG (reference sequence). The CDR3 DNA follows: TGTGCCTGGACTAGCGGCGCCTACGAGCAGTACTTC. The encoded protein is CAWTSGAYEQYF.

The chain recombines TRBV28 with TRBJ2-1, with 9 positions matching TRBD1. The ends lost 6 bases at V and 1 base at J; junction bases unmatched: 7. CDR3 length: 16 amino acids. Germline V gene sequence: CDR1 MDHEN, CDR2 SYDVKM. CDR3 region: CASRGRTGESYNEQFF. As DNA, the CDR3 is TGTGCCAGCAGGGGGAGGACAGGGGAATCCTACAATGAGCAGTTCTTC.